These T cell receptor beta chains were read from a single sample in a study of blood T cell repertoires in COVID-19. Sequencing used immunoSEQ multiplex PCR; TCRdb keeps in-frame clones, though not all of them. The repertoire consists of 170,000 or so clones, with roughly 84% occurring once and the leading ten covering 13% to 15%. Material for sequencing was peripheral blood. The receptors were sampled from a man between 18 and 29 years old with active or convalescent COVID-19. Each CDR3 is given with its conserved first and last residue. The D gene is left open where the match is weak. Clone size is given for some rows only: seen once, a few or many times, or a class if the clone is expanded.

. . TRBJ1-2 TRBV6-4 TGTGCCAGCAGTCGTGAGGCAGGGGCGGTGTCGACGAGTGGCTACACCTTC CASSREAGAVSTSGYTF
once . TRBJ1-1 TRBV29-1 TGCAGCGTTGAAGACGCGGGGAGGTGGACCTCCACTGAAGCTTTCTTT CSVEDAGRWTSTEAFF
. . TRBJ1-1 TRBV10-3 TGTGCCATCAGTGAAGCGGTTGGAGCTTTCTTT CAISEAVGAFF
once TRBD1 TRBJ1-4 TRBV19 TGTGCCAGTAGTCCCCAGGGGGACGGTGAAAAACTGTTTTTT CASSPQGDGEKLFF
. TRBD1 TRBJ1-1 TRBV10-2 TGCGCCAGCAGACCGGGACAGGGGGTTGGGAACACTGAAGCTTTCTTT CASRPGQGVGNTEAFF
. TRBD1 TRBJ1-1 TRBV4-3 TGCGCCAGCAGCCGCAACAGGGGAGTGAACACTGAAGCTTTCTTT CASSRNRGVNTEAFF
. TRBD1 TRBJ1-2 TRBV7-8 TGTGCCAGCAGCCCTCGGACAGGGAATGGCTACACCTTC CASSPRTGNGYTF
once . TRBJ2-7 TRBV29-1 TGCAGCGTTGAGGCAGGGGCCTACGAGCAGTACTTC CSVEAGAYEQYF
. . TRBJ1-3 TRBV7-2 TGTGCCAGCAGCTTAGTATCGGCAGGGGAAGGCTCTGGAAACACCATATATTTT CASSLVSAGEGSGNTIYF
. TRBD1 TRBJ1-5 TRBV19 TGTGCCAGTCAGGGACAGGGGGCCTTGAGCAATCAGCCCCAGCATTTT CASQGQGALSNQPQHF
. TRBD2 TRBJ2-1 TRBV4-1 TGCGCCAGCAGCCAAGATCTAAGCGGGGCATACAATGAGCAGTTCTTC CASSQDLSGAYNEQFF
once TRBD2 TRBJ2-1 TRBV5-1 TGCGCCAGCAGCTGGTCAATGGCGGGGGGCCTGAATGAGCAGTTCTTC CASSWSMAGGLNEQFF
. TRBD1 TRBJ1-1 TRBV12-3/TRBV12-4 TGTGCCAGCAGTTGGGACAGGGGAGCTGAAGCTTTCTTT CASSWDRGAEAFF
. . TRBJ2-7 TRBV11-2 TGTGCCAGCAGCTTAGGGCTAGCGAGCTCCTACGAGCAGTACTTC CASSLGLASSYEQYF
few TRBD2 TRBJ2-7 TRBV6-1 TGTGCCAGCAGTGATGGAGCGGGGGCCTTCTACGAGCAGTACTTC CASSDGAGAFYEQYF
. TRBD2 TRBJ2-3 TRBV11-1 TGTGCCAGCAGCTTGACCGGGACTAGCGGAACAGATACGCAGTATTTT CASSLTGTSGTDTQYF
. . TRBJ1-5 TRBV10-3 TGTGCCATCAGCACAGGGTTGGGGCAGCCCCAGCATTTT CAISTGLGQPQHF
. . TRBJ2-2 TRBV2 TGTGCCAGCAGTGTTGGTAATACAGGGATCACCGGGGAGCTGTTTTTT CASSVGNTGITGELFF